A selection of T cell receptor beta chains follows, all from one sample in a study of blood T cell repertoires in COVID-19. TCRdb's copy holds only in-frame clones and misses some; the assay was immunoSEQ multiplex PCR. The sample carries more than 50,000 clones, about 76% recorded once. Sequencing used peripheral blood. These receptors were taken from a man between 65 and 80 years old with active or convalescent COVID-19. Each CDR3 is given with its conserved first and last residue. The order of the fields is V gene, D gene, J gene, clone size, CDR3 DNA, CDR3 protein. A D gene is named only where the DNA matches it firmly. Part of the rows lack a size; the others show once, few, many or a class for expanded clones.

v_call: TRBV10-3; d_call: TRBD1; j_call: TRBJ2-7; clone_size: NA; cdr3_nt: TGTGCCATCAGCGGGACAGGGACCTCCTACGAGCAGTACTTC; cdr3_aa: CAISGTGTSYEQYF
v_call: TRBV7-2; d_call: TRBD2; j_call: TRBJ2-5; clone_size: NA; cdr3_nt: TGTGCCAGCAGCACCGGTAGGACTAGCGGGCAAGAGACCCAGTACTTC; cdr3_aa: CASSTGRTSGQETQYF
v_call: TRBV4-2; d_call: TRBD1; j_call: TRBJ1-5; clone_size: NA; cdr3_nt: TGTGCCAGCAGCCCTGGACAGGGGGATTCAGATCAGCCCCAGCATTTT; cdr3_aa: CASSPGQGDSDQPQHF
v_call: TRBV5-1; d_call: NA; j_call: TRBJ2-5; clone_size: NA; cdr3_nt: TGCGCCAGCAGCTTGGCCGGGGGGCGCGGGGAGACCCAGTACTTC; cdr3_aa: CASSLAGGRGETQYF
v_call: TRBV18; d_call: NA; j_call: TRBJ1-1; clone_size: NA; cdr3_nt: TGTGCCAGCTCACCATTCCAGGGCGGGGAAACTGAAGCTTTCTTT; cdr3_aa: CASSPFQGGETEAFF
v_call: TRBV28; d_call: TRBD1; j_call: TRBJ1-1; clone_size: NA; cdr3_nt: TGTGCCAGCAGTTTACCCGGACAGGGGAGGAACACTGAAGCTTTCTTT; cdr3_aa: CASSLPGQGRNTEAFF
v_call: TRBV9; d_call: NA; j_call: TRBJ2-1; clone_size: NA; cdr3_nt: TGTGCCAGCAGCGTAGTTCCCTTCTCCTACAATGAGCAGTTCTTC; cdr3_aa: CASSVVPFSYNEQFF
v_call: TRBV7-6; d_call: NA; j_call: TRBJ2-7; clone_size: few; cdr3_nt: TGTGCCAGCAGCTTAGAGGACTCCCGAGGCTACGAGCAGTACTTC; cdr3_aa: CASSLEDSRGYEQYF
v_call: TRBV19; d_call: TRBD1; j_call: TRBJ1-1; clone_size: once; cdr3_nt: TGTGCCAGTACCCGGGACAGGGGGAACACTGAAGCTTTCTTT; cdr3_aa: CASTRDRGNTEAFF
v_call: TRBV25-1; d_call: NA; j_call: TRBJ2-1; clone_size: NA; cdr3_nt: TGTGCCAGCAGTGAATACCCCCAGGCAAGCGGGCAGTTCTTC; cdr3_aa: CASSEYPQASGQFF
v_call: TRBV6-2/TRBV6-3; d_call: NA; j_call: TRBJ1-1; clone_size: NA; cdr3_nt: TGTGCCAGCAGTTACCCAGAAAGTTACAGCAACACTGAAGCTTTCTTT; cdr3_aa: CASSYPESYSNTEAFF
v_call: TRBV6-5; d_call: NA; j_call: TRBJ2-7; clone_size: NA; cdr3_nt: TGTGCCAGCAGAACAGGGAACACCTACGAGCAGTACTTC; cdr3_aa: CASRTGNTYEQYF
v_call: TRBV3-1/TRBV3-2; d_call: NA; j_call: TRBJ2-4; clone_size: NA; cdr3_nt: TGTGCCAGCAGTCCCCTGGGGCAAAGTTTGCAGTACTTC; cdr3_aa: CASSPLGQSLQYF
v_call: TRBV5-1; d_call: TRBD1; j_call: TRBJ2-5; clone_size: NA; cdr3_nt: TGCGCCAGCAGCCGCCGGACAGGGGCAGAGACCCAGTACTTC; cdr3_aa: CASSRRTGAETQYF
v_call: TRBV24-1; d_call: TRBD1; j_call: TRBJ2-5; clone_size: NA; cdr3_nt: TGTGCCACCAGTGATTTAATCAGGGGGCGAGAGACCCAGTACTTC; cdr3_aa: CATSDLIRGRETQYF
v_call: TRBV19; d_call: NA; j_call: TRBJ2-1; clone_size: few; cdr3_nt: TGTGCCAGTAGTACCGGGGGTGTGAGCTCCTACAATGAGCAGTTCTTC; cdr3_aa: CASSTGGVSSYNEQFF
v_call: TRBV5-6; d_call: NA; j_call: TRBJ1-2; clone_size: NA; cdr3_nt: TGTGCCAGCAGCTTTGACAGGAAAGGGGGTGGCTACACCTTC; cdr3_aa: CASSFDRKGGGYTF